The 32 T cell receptor beta chains presented below share a single source sample, sequenced in a study of T cells in Graves' hyperthyroidism and ophthalmopathy. Amplification of TCR beta CDR3 regions used RNA as the template. The study used the HTBI primer set for a first-round RT-PCR of the TCR CDR3. MiXCR, run by TCRdb on the multiplex PCR reads, gives a single entry per CDR3 protein. The repertoire holds approximately 410,000 distinct CDR3 sequences, with roughly 14% as singletons. The material sequenced was blood. Receptors originate from a man between 18 and 35 years old with Graves' ophthalmopathy.

This clonotype was counted at least ten times. The V call is TRBV6-2 or TRBV6-3, the J call TRBJ2-7; D is unclear. Germline lookup yields CDR1 MNHEY and CDR2 SVGEGT. V was shortened by 7 bases and J by 0 bases, with 7 bases between the two germline ends. The CDR3 contains 12 residues. In DNA form, the CDR3 reads TGTGCCAGCATATCGATCTCCTACGAGCAGTACTTC. Encoded protein: CASISISYEQYF.

The sample holds many counts of this clonotype. The chain combines TRBV2 with TRBJ2-1; 12 nucleotides line up with TRBD2. CDR3 length: 15 residues. Germline values: CDR1 SNHLY, CDR2 FYNNEI. Trimming removed 6 bases from V and 8 bases from J; junction bases left unmatched: 8. CDR3 loop: CASRPLAGGPDEQFF. CDR3 in DNA: TGTGCCAGCAGACCTCTAGCGGGGGGGCCCGATGAGCAGTTCTTC.

This clonotype has at least ten counts. CDR3 region: CASSLIRQGATDTQYF. The CDR3 DNA sequence: TGTGCCAGCAGTTTAATCCGACAGGGGGCCACAGATACGCAGTATTTT. The J gene is TRBJ2-3, the V gene TRBV12-3 or TRBV12-4; 10 nucleotides align to TRBD1. The CDR3 spans 16 residues. The ends lost 2 bases at V and 2 bases at J; junction bases unmatched: 4.

Of note for this clonotype: The final CDR3 position lacks the conserved phenylalanine or tryptophan, pointing to a likely read error. This chain joins TRBV5-1 and TRBJ1-5; D unclear. The CDR3 covers 16 residues. CDR1 and CDR2 from the germline V gene are SGHRS and YFSETQ. CDR3 coding DNA: TGTGCCAGCAGCTTGCTCTTGGGAGAAGGCAATCAGCCCCAGCATTCT. It encodes CASSLLLGEGNQPQHS.

This clonotype was seen repeatedly, ten times or more. The chain combines TRBV27 with TRBJ1-2; D may be TRBD1 (5 bases). The germline V gene has CDR1 MNHEY and CDR2 SMNVEV (reference sequence). The CDR3 sequence is 15 residues long. Trimming shortened V by 5 bases and J by 4 bases, and 17 bases separated the two germline ends. This chain's CDR3 is CASSPARGIRYGYTF. The DNA for the CDR3 is TGTGCCAGCAGTCCCGCAAGGGGAATTCGCTATGGCTACACCTTC.

This clonotype has ten or more counts. The chain recombines TRBV3-1 with TRBJ2-1; a weak D match, TRBD1 (6 bases). CDR1 and CDR2 (germline): LGHDT, YNNKEL (reference sequence). CDR3 length: 13 residues. Trimming removed 3 bases at V and 7 bases at J, with 10 bases between. The CDR3 reads CASSQTGRNEQFF. DNA of the CDR3: TGTGCCAGCAGCCAGACAGGACGTAATGAGCAGTTCTTC.

This clonotype was counted many times. This chain connects TRBV18 to TRBJ1-5, with TRBD1 matching 7 bases. Trimming at V came to 0 bases and at J to 3 bases, leaving 2 bases not matched to a gene. Germline-derived CDR1 and CDR2 are KGHSH and LQKENI. This CDR3 is 15 amino acids long. This CDR3 reads CASSPPGTVNQPQHF. CDR3 nucleotide sequence: TGTGCCAGCTCACCACCAGGGACAGTCAATCAGCCCCAGCATTTT.

The table lists this clonotype with a count of one. A much larger clone lies a single base off, so this may be a read error. This chain joins TRBV12-3 or TRBV12-4 and TRBJ1-1; 9 nucleotides line up with TRBD1. The CDR3 extends over 17 amino acids. The CDR3 bases are TGTGCCAGCAGGAGGTCCACAGGGGGCTTGAGGAGCACTGAAGCTTCCTTT. Translating gives CASRRSTGGLRSTEASF.

This clonotype was detected many times. In nucleotides, the CDR3 is TGCAGTGCTAGATGGACAAACACCGGGGAGCTGTTTTTT. This codes for CSARWTNTGELFF. This chain uses TRBV20-1 with TRBJ2-2, with TRBD1 as a possible D gene (5 bases). The germline gives CDR1 DFQATT, CDR2 SNEGSKA (reference sequence). The V gene lost 2 bases and the J gene lost 2 bases, with 6 bases spanning the gap. The CDR3 consists of 13 residues.

Of note for this clonotype: This may arise from a read error, as a much more abundant clone is one base away. The chain couples TRBV6-1 to TRBJ2-4; TRBD1 or TRBD2 may be the D gene (5 bases each). The CDR3 has 18 residues. Germline CDR1 is MNHNS and CDR2 is SASEGT. V was pared by 8 bases and J by 0 bases, with 23 bases between. This chain's CDR3 is CASCRDGAEPVAKNIQYF. CDR3 sequence (DNA): TGTGCCAGCTGTCGGGACGGGGCTGAACCAGTAGCCAAAAACATTCAGTACTTC.

V is TRBV6-1 and J is TRBJ2-1; the match to TRBD2 covers 9 bases. The CDR3 length is 15 residues. Germline V gives CDR1 MNHNS, CDR2 SASEGT. V lost 4 bases, J lost 5 bases, and 6 bases stayed unmatched. The chain's CDR3 is CASSGTSELHNEQFF. The CDR3 DNA reads TGTGCCAGCAGTGGGACTAGCGAGCTTCACAATGAGCAGTTCTTC.

This chain's CDR3 is CASSFFLAGDNTGELFF. CDR3 DNA sequence: TGCGCCAGCAGCTTTTTCCTAGCGGGAGACAACACCGGGGAGCTGTTTTTT. V usage is TRBV5-1 and J usage is TRBJ2-2; TRBD2 aligns across 10 bases. The CDR3 runs to 17 residues. Germline V CDR1 and CDR2: SGHRS, YFSETQ. The junction had 6 bases not matched to a gene; V was cut back by 2 bases and J by 2 bases. The full variable domain, with the rest looked up from reference TRBV5-1 and TRBJ2-2, is KAGVTQTPRYLIKTRGQQVTLSCSPISGHRSVSWYQQTPGQGLQFLFEYFSETQRNKGNFPGRFSGRQFSNSRSEMNVSTLELGDSALYLCASSFFLAGDNTGELFFGEGSRLTVL.

This clonotype was picked up many times. V and J are TRBV10-3 and TRBJ2-2; D not resolved. Per the germline V gene, CDR1 is ENHRY and CDR2 is SYGVKD. CDR3 length: 12 amino acids. V was clipped by 0 bases and J by 7 bases, with 3 bases between them. The DNA for the CDR3 is TGTGCCATCAGTGAGTCGATCGGGGAGCTGTTTTTT. It is translated as CAISESIGELFF.

This clonotype was found many times. The CDR3 DNA is TGTGCCAGCAGCGTAGACGGCTCCTACAATGAGCAGTTCTTC. Translation gives CASSVDGSYNEQFF. The chain joins TRBV9 to TRBJ2-1; unclear D gene. Trimming took 0 bases from V and 0 from J, leaving 4 bases between them. The CDR3 is 14 residues long. CDR1 is SGDLS, CDR2 YYNGEE, per germline.

The V gene is TRBV19, the J gene TRBJ1-5; D gene unclear. The CDR3 loop spans 16 amino acids. CDR1 and CDR2 from the germline V gene are LNHDA and SQIVND (reference sequence). V was trimmed by 2 bases and J by 0 bases, leaving 11 bases between them. Here the CDR3 reads CASSIRGYSSNQPQHF. The CDR3 region has the DNA TGTGCCAGTAGTATACGAGGCTATTCTAGCAATCAGCCCCAGCATTTT. Full variable domain (remainder filled in from reference TRBV19 and TRBJ1-5): DGGITQSPKYLFRKEGQNVTLSCEQNLNHDAMYWYRQDPGQGLRLIYYSQIVNDFQKGDIAEGYSVSREKKESFPLTVTSAQKNPTAFYLCASSIRGYSSNQPQHFGDGTRLSIL.

Ten or more counts support this clonotype. The CDR3 loop reads CARSGTHSYEQYF. The CDR3 DNA reads TGTGCCAGGTCCGGGACGCACTCCTACGAGCAGTACTTC. The J gene is TRBJ2-7, the V gene TRBV2; perhaps D is TRBD1 or TRBD2 (5 bases each). Per the germline V gene, CDR1 is SNHLY and CDR2 is FYNNEI. V was shortened by 9 bases and J by 0 bases, with 12 bases between the two germline ends. The CDR3 runs 13 residues. Drawing the rest from reference TRBV2 and TRBJ2-7, the complete variable domain is EPEVTQTPSHQVTQMGQEVILRCVPISNHLYFYWYRQILGQKVEFLVSFYNNEISEKSEIFDDQFSVERPDGSNFTLKIRSTKLEDSAMYFCARSGTHSYEQYFGPGTRLTVT.

Concerning this clonotype itself: A much bigger clone sits one base away, suggesting this may be a read error. The chain joins TRBV20-1 to TRBJ2-7; D may correspond to TRBD1 or TRBD2 (5 bases each). V lost 1 base and J lost 2, with 15 bases in between. Germline CDR1 and CDR2: DFQATT and SNEGSKA (reference sequence). The CDR3 spans 15 residues. The CDR3 DNA sequence: TGCAGTGCTAGAGTCACGGGACCGCTCGCCTACGAGCAGTACTTC. Its protein is CSARVTGPLAYEQYF.

The rearrangement joins TRBV2 to TRBJ2-5; 10 bases line up with TRBD2. The CDR3 is 17 residues long. With V trimmed by 6 bases and J by 5 bases, 15 bases remained unmatched. CDR1 and CDR2 from the germline V gene are SNHLY and FYNNEI. The CDR3: CASSHASGGWRSETQYF. For the CDR3, the DNA is TGTGCCAGCAGCCACGCTAGCGGGGGATGGAGGAGCGAGACCCAGTACTTC.

This clonotype was detected ten times or more. The gene calls are TRBV6-1 and TRBJ2-1; 9 bases agree with TRBD2. This CDR3 has 15 residues. V was clipped by 4 bases and J by 3 bases; unmatched bases: 4. CDR1 and CDR2 from the germline V gene are MNHNS and SASEGT. DNA for the CDR3: TGTGCCAGCAGTGTAGCGGGAGCCAACTACAATGAGCAGTTCTTC. It specifies CASSVAGANYNEQFF.

This clonotype was detected ten times or more. The CDR3 nucleotides are TGTGCCAGCCTAGGGTCCGAAGGGGGCGGGGAGACCCAGTACTTC. The encoded protein is CASLGSEGGGETQYF. The chain employs TRBV6-1 and TRBJ2-5; TRBD1 agrees at 7 bases. From germline, CDR1 is MNHNS and CDR2 SASEGT. The CDR3 has 15 amino acids. V trimming: 8 bases; J trimming: 5 bases; junction bases outside the gene matches: 14.

There are many counts of this clonotype. The rearrangement joins TRBV12-3 or TRBV12-4 to TRBJ1-2; D ambiguous. The V end was cut by 1 base, the J end by 7 bases, with 16 bases between. CDR3 length: 15 amino acids. CDR3 protein: CASSLVGLRKGGYTF. The CDR3 DNA follows: TGTGCCAGCAGTTTAGTTGGACTAAGAAAGGGTGGCTACACCTTC.

This clonotype was recorded many times. V usage is TRBV6-1 and J usage is TRBJ2-1; weak D call: TRBD1 (6 bases). The V end was cut by 7 bases, the J end by 0 bases, with 19 bases between. CDR3 length: 17 amino acids. Per the germline V gene, CDR1 is MNHNS and CDR2 is SASEGT. CDR3: CASNRGGISSSYNEQFF. The CDR3 region has the DNA TGTGCCAGCAACAGAGGGGGAATCTCGAGCTCCTACAATGAGCAGTTCTTC.

This clonotype was seen a handful of times. This chain uses TRBV10-3 with TRBJ2-1; D perhaps matches TRBD1 (6 bases). Germline assignment: CDR1 ENHRY and CDR2 SYGVKD. The CDR3 spans 14 residues. V shed 4 bases and J shed 7 bases, with 14 bases lying between them. The chain's CDR3 is CAISAPGAPNEQFF. CDR3 in DNA: TGTGCCATCAGTGCTCCAGGGGCACCGAATGAGCAGTTCTTC.

This clonotype was counted at least ten times. CDR3 DNA sequence: TGCAGCGTTGACACGGTCGGGCTCTATGGCTACACCTTC. This translates into CSVDTVGLYGYTF. The gene calls are TRBV29-1 and TRBJ1-2; D is ambiguous. Per the germline V gene, CDR1 is SQVTM and CDR2 is ANQGSEA. The length of the CDR3 is 13 residues. V was shortened by 3 bases and J by 4 bases, with 12 bases between the two germline ends.

J is TRBJ2-3 and V is TRBV27, with D uncertain. The V gene lost 8 bases and the J gene lost 0 bases, with 15 bases spanning the gap. The CDR3 is made up of 15 amino acids. Germline CDR1 reads MNHEY; CDR2 reads SMNVEV (reference sequence). The CDR3 region has the DNA TGTGCCAGCCACCCCAGGAAGAGTAGCACAGATACGCAGTATTTT. Translating it yields CASHPRKSSTDTQYF.

This clonotype was recorded many times. The V gene is TRBV24-1, the J gene TRBJ2-2; D call uncertain. The CDR3 has 13 amino acids. V shed 3 bases and J shed 1 base, with 2 bases lying between them. The germline CDR1 and CDR2 sequences are KGHDR and SFDVKD. CDR3 in DNA: TGTGCCACCAGTGATGGGAACACCGGGGAGCTGTTTTTT. Its protein product is CATSDGNTGELFF.

The table lists this clonotype with many counts. CDR3 region: CASSFGTVYNEQFF. The CDR3, as DNA: TGTGCCAGCAGTTTCGGGACGGTCTACAATGAGCAGTTCTTC. The chain couples TRBV28 to TRBJ2-1; D is perhaps TRBD1 or TRBD2 (5 bases each). Trimming took 3 bases from V and 3 from J, leaving 9 bases between them. There are 14 residues in the CDR3. Germline CDR1 and CDR2: MDHEN and SYDVKM.

Only a few counts were recorded for this clonotype. The V and J genes are TRBV19 and TRBJ2-1, with D perhaps TRBD2 (6 bases). With 3 bases removed from V and 1 base from J, the gap between germline ends came to 10 bases. Looked up from germline, CDR1 is LNHDA and CDR2 is SQIVND (reference sequence). The CDR3 spans 15 residues. Here the CDR3 reads CASSIGGTSYNEQFF. The CDR3 DNA reads as TGTGCCAGTAGTATCGGCGGGACTTCCTACAATGAGCAGTTCTTC.

This clonotype was counted between two and nine times. The V gene is TRBV4-2, the J gene TRBJ2-3; D is unresolved. There are 17 residues in the CDR3. CDR1 and CDR2 (germline): LGHNA, YNFKEQ. V was shortened by 1 base and J by 2 bases, with 16 bases between the two germline ends. For the CDR3, the DNA is TGTGCCAGCAGCCAAGGCGTGAGACTCCAGTCCACAGATACGCAGTATTTT. Amino acid sequence: CASSQGVRLQSTDTQYF.

The sample holds many counts of this clonotype. The rearrangement links TRBV28 to TRBJ1-1; D is perhaps TRBD1 (5 bases). V lost 1 base and J lost 5, with 17 bases in between. This CDR3 contains 16 residues. CDR1 is MDHEN, CDR2 SYDVKM, per germline. Here the CDR3 reads CASSLSGRALTTEAFF. The CDR3, as DNA: TGTGCCAGCAGTTTATCTGGCAGGGCTCTTACTACTGAAGCTTTCTTT.

This clonotype was seen many times. The chain uses TRBV6-1 and TRBJ2-5, with 9 bases fitting TRBD2. The CDR3 is 16 residues long. V was pared by 6 bases and J by 1 base, with 9 bases of the junction left unmatched. Looked up from germline, CDR1 is MNHNS and CDR2 is SASEGT. The CDR3 sequence is CASSPVGGGGQETQYF. CDR3 nucleotide sequence: TGTGCCAGCAGCCCCGTGGGCGGGGGGGGCCAAGAGACCCAGTACTTC.

The CDR3 DNA reads TGTGCCAGCAGCTTATCTTGGTTGTATGGCTACACCTTC. This encodes CASSLSWLYGYTF. The rearrangement uses TRBV11-2 and TRBJ1-2, with D unresolved. Trimming cost V 2 bases and J 5 bases, with 9 bases left between them. Germline CDR1 and CDR2: SGHAT and FQNNGV. The CDR3 spans 13 residues.